The 27 T cell receptor beta chains below were found in one sample sequenced in a study of blood T cell repertoires in COVID-19. Using immunoSEQ multiplex PCR, the repertoire was profiled, and TCRdb retains in-frame clones only, with some absent. Of 85,000 to 100,000 clones listed, 90% were seen once; the top ten hold around 1.7%. The sequenced sample was peripheral blood. The receptor source for this set is a man aged 60 to 75 with acute or convalescent COVID-19.

V usage is TRBV27 and J usage is TRBJ2-6; weak D call: TRBD2 (6 bases). The CDR3 runs to 15 residues. Germline loops: CDR1 MNHEY, CDR2 SMNVEV (reference sequence). Trimming shortened V by 6 bases and J by 2 bases, and 11 bases separated the two germline ends. CDR3 residues: CASRIWGAGANVLTF. DNA of the CDR3: TGTGCCAGCAGGATCTGGGGGGCTGGGGCCAACGTCCTGACTTTC.

This clone has a handful of counts. This sequence joins TRBV7-9 and TRBJ2-2; D perhaps matches TRBD1 (6 bases). From germline, CDR1 is SEHNR and CDR2 FQNEAQ (reference sequence). This CDR3 has 14 amino acids. V shed 5 bases and J shed 5 bases, with 12 bases lying between them. Here the CDR3 reads CASSPGAHTGELFF. DNA for the CDR3: TGTGCCAGCAGCCCAGGGGCTCATACCGGGGAGCTGTTTTTT.

This sequence joins TRBV3-1 (or the pseudogene TRBV3-2) and TRBJ1-1; 12 nucleotides agree with TRBD1. Per germline, CDR1 LGHDT and CDR2 YNNKEL (reference sequence). CDR3 length: 16 residues. V gave up 4 bases and J gave up 3 bases; unmatched junction bases: 6. DNA for the CDR3: TGTGCCAGCAGCCGGGACAGGGGGCGTAAGGACACTGAAGCTTTCTTT. It codes for CASSRDRGRKDTEAFF.

This clone has a single count. This chain joins TRBV7-8 and TRBJ2-2; 7 bases are shared with TRBD2. V was pared by 5 bases and J by 0 bases, with 6 bases of the junction left unmatched. The germline gives CDR1 SGHVS, CDR2 FQNEAQ. The CDR3 is 16 amino acids. The CDR3, as DNA: TGTGCCAGCAGCCGCGGGACTACTGCGAACACCGGGGAGCTGTTTTTT. This encodes CASSRGTTANTGELFF.

V and J are TRBV19 and TRBJ1-3, with D maybe TRBD1 (5 bases). Per the germline V gene, CDR1 is LNHDA and CDR2 is SQIVND (reference sequence). V dropped 5 bases and J dropped 0 bases, with 14 bases sitting between them. The CDR3 consists of 16 residues. CDR3 amino acids: CASSPRQSFSGNTIYF. The CDR3 region has the DNA TGTGCCAGTAGTCCGAGACAGTCATTCTCTGGAAACACCATATATTTT.

The chain couples TRBV10-3 to TRBJ1-2; 9 nucleotides line up with TRBD1. V trimming: 2 bases; J trimming: 8 bases; junction bases outside the gene matches: 3. Germline CDR1 and CDR2: ENHRY and SYGVKD. The CDR3 runs 13 residues. The DNA for the CDR3 is TGTGCCATCAGTGAGGCGGACAGGGGAGGCTACACCTTC. Residues: CAISEADRGGYTF.

This chain joins TRBV11-2 and TRBJ1-2; 8 bases line up with TRBD1. Trimming removed 0 bases from V and 4 bases from J; junction bases left unmatched: 4. The germline gives CDR1 SGHAT, CDR2 FQNNGV. The CDR3 loop spans 15 amino acids. The CDR3 sequence is CASSLDARGLYGYTF. The CDR3 DNA reads as TGTGCCAGCAGCTTAGATGCCAGGGGGCTCTATGGCTACACCTTC. The full variable domain, in which reference TRBV11-2 and TRBJ1-2 provide the parts outside the CDR3, is EAGVAQSPRYKIIEKRQSVAFWCNPISGHATLYWYQQILGQGPKLLIQFQNNGVVDDSQLPKDRFSAERLKGVDSTLKIQPAKLEDSAVYLCASSLDARGLYGYTFGSGTRLTVV.

This chain joins TRBV7-2 and TRBJ2-7; no firm D call. Trimming shortened V by 5 bases and J by 4 bases, and 18 bases separated the two germline ends. The CDR3 is made up of 15 amino acids. Germline V gives CDR1 SGHTA, CDR2 FQGNSA. The CDR3 sequence: CASSPQTLALYEQYF. The CDR3 DNA follows: TGTGCCAGCAGCCCCCAGACACTTGCCTTATACGAGCAGTACTTC.

The rearrangement uses TRBV27 and TRBJ1-2, with a possible D match to TRBD1 (6 bases). In germline, CDR1 is MNHEY, CDR2 SMNVEV (reference sequence). Trimming took off 2 bases at V and 5 bases at J, with 15 bases between the two ends. This CDR3 spans 15 amino acids. CDR3 residues: CASSLGPLGAYGYTF. CDR3 bases: TGTGCCAGCAGTTTAGGTCCACTGGGGGCTTATGGCTACACCTTC.

This rearrangement joins TRBV19 to TRBJ1-2, with no clear D. The CDR3 loop spans 13 amino acids. The V end was cut by 11 bases, the J end by 2 bases, with 15 bases between. Germline loops: CDR1 LNHDA, CDR2 SQIVND (reference sequence). CDR3 amino acids: CASSNSNNYGYTF. The CDR3 DNA sequence: TGTGCCTCCTCAAATTCTAACAACTATGGCTACACCTTC.

The V call is TRBV2, the J call TRBJ2-7; TRBD1 is a possible D gene (7 bases). The CDR3 is made up of 12 amino acids. In germline, CDR1 is SNHLY, CDR2 FYNNEI. V lost 7 bases and J lost 2, with 9 bases in between. The CDR3 sequence is CASTGGTYEQYF. As DNA, the CDR3 is TGTGCCAGCACAGGGGGGACCTACGAGCAGTACTTC.

This chain links TRBV6-4 with TRBJ1-1; 9 nucleotides agree with TRBD1. Germline CDR1 reads MRHNA; CDR2 reads SNTAGT. The ends lost 2 bases at V and 4 bases at J; junction bases unmatched: 2. The CDR3 is 14 amino acids. The CDR3 DNA sequence: TGTGCCAGCAGTGACACGGACAGGGGCACTGAAGCTTTCTTT. Amino acid sequence: CASSDTDRGTEAFF.

V gene TRBV19 combines with J gene TRBJ1-1; 7 nucleotides agree with TRBD1. This CDR3 has 15 amino acids. V trimming: 5 bases; J trimming: 0 bases; junction bases outside the gene matches: 6. CDR1 is LNHDA and CDR2 is SQIVND in the germline V gene (reference sequence). CDR3 sequence: CASSVTGAVNTEAFF. The CDR3 DNA sequence: TGTGCCAGTAGTGTAACAGGGGCTGTGAACACTGAAGCTTTCTTT.

This clone was counted a single time. This chain joins TRBV6-5 and TRBJ1-2, with 8 bases that match TRBD1. J lost 2 bases, V lost 6 bases, and 8 bases had no gene match. Per germline, CDR1 MNHEY and CDR2 SVGAGI. CDR3 size: 15 residues. The CDR3 sequence: CASRQPGTGNYGYTF. The CDR3 DNA follows: TGTGCCAGCAGACAACCCGGGACAGGAAACTATGGCTACACCTTC.

This clone occurred once. This sequence joins TRBV5-4 and TRBJ2-3, with 9 bases aligning to TRBD1. With V trimmed by 5 bases and J by 3 bases, 4 bases remained unmatched. This CDR3 has 14 amino acids. Germline values: CDR1 SGHNT, CDR2 YYREEE (reference sequence). CDR3 bases: TGTGCCAGCAGTTACGGACAGGGGACAGATACGCAGTATTTT. This translates into CASSYGQGTDTQYF.

The chain links TRBV9 to TRBJ1-2; D call uncertain. Trimming cost V 0 bases and J 0 bases, with 9 bases left between them. CDR1 is SGDLS, CDR2 YYNGEE, per germline. CDR3 size: 15 residues. The DNA for the CDR3 is TGTGCCAGCAGCGTAGCTAGCGGAGCTAACTATGGCTACACCTTC. This encodes CASSVASGANYGYTF.

The chain is built from TRBV6-5 and TRBJ2-1, with 7 bases that match TRBD1. The CDR3 consists of 13 residues. Germline V gene data show CDR1 as MNHEY and CDR2 as SVGAGI. V shed 10 bases, J shed 4 bases, and the junction held 7 bases outside the gene matches. CDR3 bases: TGTGCCACCCACCCGACAGGGTACAATGAGCAGTTCTTC. Protein: CATHPTGYNEQFF.

This sequence joins TRBV19 and TRBJ1-2; D not certain. The CDR3 runs to 15 residues. Germline loops: CDR1 LNHDA, CDR2 SQIVND (reference sequence). The V end lost 0 bases, the J end lost 6 bases, and 14 bases lay between the germline ends. The CDR3 sequence is CASSIEGRKKDGYTF. The CDR3 DNA reads as TGTGCCAGTAGTATAGAGGGCAGAAAAAAGGATGGCTACACCTTC.

The chain links TRBV25-1 to TRBJ2-1; perhaps TRBD2 as D (5 bases). CDR1 and CDR2 from the germline V gene are MGHDK and SYGVNS. The V gene lost 6 bases and the J gene lost 0 bases, with 6 bases spanning the gap. The CDR3 spans 13 residues. The CDR3 DNA sequence: TGTGCCAGCAGGGGGAGCTCCTACAATGAGCAGTTCTTC. Translated: CASRGSSYNEQFF.

The V call is TRBV3-1 (or the pseudogene TRBV3-2), the J call TRBJ1-2; D is perhaps TRBD1 (5 bases). V was shortened by 1 base and J by 2 bases, with 17 bases between the two germline ends. The CDR3 runs 17 residues. The germline V gene encodes CDR1 LGHDT and CDR2 YNNKEL (reference sequence). Written as DNA, the CDR3 is TGTGCCAGCAGCCAAGTAATGTACGTTGGGGCGAACTATGGCTACACCTTC. This codes for CASSQVMYVGANYGYTF.

This clone was found once. This chain uses TRBV6-5 with TRBJ1-2; TRBD1 might be the D (6 bases). V shed 0 bases and J shed 4 bases, with 9 bases lying between them. Germline CDR1 MNHEY, CDR2 SVGAGI. The CDR3 has 14 amino acids. DNA of the CDR3: TGTGCCAGCAGTTACTCGACAGGAATCTATGGCTACACCTTC. Translated, it gives CASSYSTGIYGYTF.

The chain joins TRBV20-1 to TRBJ1-1, with 7 positions matching TRBD1. Germline CDR1 reads DFQATT; CDR2 reads SNEGSKA (reference sequence). The CDR3 extends over 11 amino acids. J gave up 11 bases and V 4 bases, and 7 bases lay outside the gene matches. The CDR3 loop reads CSATRQGWAFF. CDR3 in DNA: TGCAGTGCTACCCGACAGGGCTGGGCTTTCTTT.

The V call is TRBV2, the J call TRBJ1-1, with a tentative D call TRBD1 (5 bases). The germline gives CDR1 SNHLY, CDR2 FYNNEI. The CDR3 is 15 residues long. Trimming took 4 bases from V and 5 from J, leaving 17 bases between them. CDR3 bases: TGTGCCAGCAGTGTAACCCGGGGGATGCGGACTGAAGCTTTCTTT. It yields the protein CASSVTRGMRTEAFF.

The chain uses TRBV5-1 and TRBJ2-3; 8 nucleotides match TRBD1. The trim removed 4 bases at V and 1 base at J, leaving 2 bases unmatched. CDR1 SGHRS and CDR2 YFSETQ come from the germline V gene. This CDR3 is built from 14 residues. The CDR3 protein is CASSMGQGTDTQYF. The DNA for the CDR3 is TGCGCCAGCAGCATGGGACAGGGCACAGATACGCAGTATTTT.

This chain links TRBV3-1 (or the pseudogene TRBV3-2) with TRBJ2-3; a possible D gene is TRBD2 (5 bases). The CDR3 has 13 residues. V dropped 1 base and J dropped 5 bases, with 7 bases sitting between them. Germline CDR1 LGHDT, CDR2 YNNKEL (reference sequence). The CDR3 here is CASSQGGEDTQYF. CDR3 nucleotides: TGTGCCAGCAGCCAAGGGGGAGAAGATACGCAGTATTTT.

This clone was recorded once. This rearrangement joins TRBV6-5 to TRBJ2-1; TRBD2 matches at 9 bases. Germline V lookup: CDR1 MNHEY, CDR2 SVGAGI. The V segment lost 6 bases and the J segment 0 bases; nucleotides outside the gene matches: 3. The CDR3 is 15 amino acids. The CDR3 protein is CASSQTSGSYNEQFF. DNA of the CDR3: TGTGCCAGCAGCCAGACTAGCGGCTCCTACAATGAGCAGTTCTTC.

The chain joins TRBV6-5 to TRBJ2-3; D uncertain. CDR3 size: 13 residues. Germline V gives CDR1 MNHEY, CDR2 SVGAGI. The V and J ends lost 4 bases and 6 bases respectively, with 11 bases between them. The CDR3 nucleotides read TGTGCCAGCAGTTCTCAACCGGAGGATACGCAGTATTTT. Translated, it gives CASSSQPEDTQYF.